The TCR beta chain described here comes from a study of blood T cell repertoires in COVID-19. As for the study in general: Sources were T cells, B-cell-depleted T cells, or PBMCs; the material itself was cDNA or gDNA.

TCRdb's copy holds only in-frame clones and misses some; the assay was immunoSEQ multiplex PCR. The sample has around 280,000 clones, about 83% seen once. Living in about two dozen US areas, the participants were between 18 and 89 years of age. Source material: PBMCs or T cells enriched from blood (not recorded which). The sequence was collected from a woman between 35 and 50 years old who had recovered from COVID-19.

The DNA of the CDR3 is TGCGCCAGCAGCCACCCCATGCGGGGCGGGAGTGAAAAACTGTTTTTT. Translating gives CASSHPMRGGSEKLFF. V gene TRBV4-1 combines with J gene TRBJ1-4; the D gene is possibly TRBD1 (5 bases). Per the germline V gene, CDR1 is MGHRA and CDR2 is YSYEKL. V dropped 3 bases and J dropped 7 bases, with 18 bases sitting between them. The CDR3 sequence is 16 residues long.